These 6 T cell receptor beta chains were sequenced from one sample in a study of chemoradiotherapy in HPV16-positive cancers. The protocol was immunoSEQ multiplex PCR, while the TCRdb copy is restricted to in-frame clones and leaves out a portion. The repertoire holds some 11,000 clones, with around 68% as singletons. This sample was gathered from a patient who underwent chemoradiotherapy. Receptor source: a human donor with HPV-associated anogenital cancer.

The chain carries TRBV6-4 and TRBJ2-2, with D possibly TRBD2 on 6 matching bases. The CDR3 consists of 17 residues. The V end was cut by 5 bases, the J end by 2 bases, with 18 bases between. CDR1 is MRHNA, CDR2 SNTAGT, per germline. The chain's CDR3 is CASSRWGTGSNTGELFF. Here the CDR3 DNA reads TGTGCCAGCAGTCGGTGGGGGACCGGGAGCAACACCGGGGAGCTGTTTTTT.

V is TRBV11-2 and J is TRBJ1-2; 8 nucleotides line up with TRBD1. Germline CDR1 is SGHAT and CDR2 is FQNNGV. The V gene end was trimmed by 4 bases and the J gene end by 8 bases; junction bases not matched to a gene: 0. CDR3 length: 11 amino acids. The CDR3 nucleotides read TGTGCCAGCAGCTCAGGGGGCGGCTACACCTTC. Translating gives CASSSGGGYTF.

A single count supports this clone. CDR3 nucleotide sequence: TGTGCCAGCTCGGGACCTCAGGGGGCGGCGGCTTTCTTT. Amino acids: CASSGPQGAAAFF. The genes are TRBV18 and TRBJ1-1, with 8 bases aligning to TRBD1. Germline trimming cut 6 bases from V and 11 bases from J; bases unmatched to any gene: 11. The CDR3 sequence is 13 residues long. Germline loops: CDR1 KGHSH, CDR2 LQKENI.

This sequence joins TRBV11-2 and TRBJ1-2; 11 bases fit TRBD1. The CDR3 totals 15 residues. Trimming at V came to 5 bases and at J to 4 bases, leaving 6 bases not matched to a gene. CDR1 is SGHAT, CDR2 FQNNGV, per germline. The CDR3 bases are TGTGCCAGCAGCGGTCGGACAGGGGGCGTCTATGGCTACACCTTC. Residues: CASSGRTGGVYGYTF.

In its sample, this clone was seen a few times. V usage is TRBV6-5 and J usage is TRBJ2-2; a weak D match, TRBD1 (5 bases). The CDR3 has 11 amino acids. Per the germline V gene, CDR1 is MNHEY and CDR2 is SVGAGI. The germline V and J ends were trimmed by 7 bases and 6 bases, with 6 bases remaining between them. CDR3 sequence reads: CASTGPGELFF. CDR3 DNA: TGTGCCAGCACAGGGCCCGGGGAGCTGTTTTTT.

This clone was recorded only once. The chain uses TRBV19 and TRBJ2-7; a weak D match, TRBD1 (6 bases). The length of the CDR3 is 15 residues. The V and J ends lost 3 bases and 3 bases respectively, with 15 bases between them. CDR1 and CDR2 (germline): LNHDA, SQIVND (reference sequence). CDR3 in DNA: TGTGCCAGTAGTATCTTATCAGGGGCTGGCTACGAGCAGTACTTC. It specifies CASSILSGAGYEQYF.